The 3 T cell receptor beta chains in this list originate from one sample, sequenced in a study of blood T cell repertoires in COVID-19. Sequenced by immunoSEQ multiplex PCR; TCRdb stores in-frame clones only, minus some. This table holds 370,000 or so clones, around 84% found once. What was sequenced was peripheral blood. Source of these receptors: a human donor with acute or convalescent COVID-19. The donor label of this sample is uncertain.

V is TRBV5-6 and J is TRBJ2-7; 10 bases match TRBD1. This CDR3 region has 15 residues. Germline V CDR1 and CDR2: SGHDT, YYEEEE. J gave up 3 bases and V 4 bases, and 7 bases lay outside the gene matches. CDR3 nucleotides: TGTGCCAGCAGCCGCAGGACAGGGGGATTCTACGAGCAGTACTTC. The encoded protein is CASSRRTGGFYEQYF.

This clone was recorded once. V gene TRBV3-1 (or the pseudogene TRBV3-2) combines with J gene TRBJ2-3, with TRBD2 matching over 13 bases. Germline V lookup: CDR1 LGHDT, CDR2 YNNKEL (reference sequence). V gave up 1 base and J gave up 0 bases; unmatched junction bases: 19. This CDR3 is 23 amino acids long. As DNA, the CDR3 is TGTGCCAGCAGCCAAGTAGGACTAAGGACTAGCGGGAGTGCCCCTACTAGCACAGATACGCAGTATTTT. This gives the protein CASSQVGLRTSGSAPTSTDTQYF.

CDR3 nucleotide sequence: TGTGCCAGCAGCTCGGACAGGGGATTATCTCTCCATAACATTCGTAACTATGGCTACACCTTC. Amino acids: CASSSDRGLSLHNIRNYGYTF. The V and J genes are TRBV7-8 and TRBJ1-2, with 9 nucleotides matching TRBD1. The trim removed 4 bases at V and 1 base at J, leaving 22 bases unmatched. The CDR3 is 21 residues long. Germline loops: CDR1 SGHVS, CDR2 FQNEAQ.